A selection of T cell receptor beta chains follows, all from one sample in a study of CD8 T cells in ankylosing spondylitis. Using its own MiXCR run on the 5' RACE reads, TCRdb lists one record per CDR3 protein. The data show 330,000 or so distinct CDR3 sequences, 8% seen once. The material sequenced was blood, either unsorted or a sorted T cell fraction (not recorded which). The receptors stem from a male donor with ankylosing spondylitis. CDR3s include the opening cysteine and the closing phenylalanine or tryptophan. Each record gives: D gene, V gene, J gene, clone size, CDR3 protein, CDR3 DNA. D genes are given only for firm matches. Rows may omit the clone size; those that give it use once, few, many or a size class.

.,TRBV12-5,TRBJ1-1,.,CASGLLNQGPAIYEAEAFF,TGTGCTAGTGGTTTGCTTAACCAGGGGCCGGCCATATACGAGGCTGAAGCTTTCTTT
TRBD1,TRBV12-3/TRBV12-4,TRBJ2-1,.,CASSTARGQGRLDGQFF,TGTGCCAGCAGTACCGCGCGGGGACAGGGTCGTTTGGACGGGCAGTTCTTC
.,TRBV5-1,TRBJ2-5,.,CASSSGSGEGETQYF,TGCGCCAGCAGTTCGGGGTCGGGGGAAGGAGAGACCCAGTACTTC
TRBD2,TRBV10-3,TRBJ2-7,few,CAISESKTGGGFYEQYF,TGTGCCATCAGTGAGTCGAAGACGGGAGGAGGATTCTACGAGCAGTACTTC
.,TRBV7-6,TRBJ2-7,.,CASTPGLGYEQYF,TGTGCCAGCACCCCGGGCCTCGGCTACGAGCAGTACTTC
.,TRBV18,TRBJ2-7,.,CASSPPPQSSYEQYF,TGTGCCAGCTCACCACCTCCCCAGAGCTCCTACGAGCAGTACTTC
.,TRBV12-3/TRBV12-4,TRBJ2-5,.,CASSLAYTGETQYF,TGTGCCAGCAGTCTGGCCTATACAGGGGAGACCCAGTACTTC
TRBD1,TRBV7-2,TRBJ1-4,.,CASSLSGQREKLFF,TGTGCCAGCAGCTTATCGGGACAGCGTGAAAAACTGTTTTTT
.,TRBV5-1,TRBJ1-4,.,CASGAGLSAGEKLFF,TGCGCCAGCGGGGCGGGCTTGTCGGCGGGGGAAAAACTGTTTTTT
TRBD2,TRBV28,TRBJ2-7,.,CASSPPGTSVHEQYF,TGTGCCAGCAGTCCCCCCGGGACTAGCGTCCACGAGCAGTACTTC
.,TRBV7-2,TRBJ2-7,.,CASSLPRGEQYF,TGTGCCAGCAGCCTACCAAGGGGGGAGCAGTACTTC
TRBD2,TRBV9,TRBJ2-1,.,CASSVSGLAQYEQFF,TGTGCCAGCAGCGTATCCGGACTAGCGCAGTATGAGCAGTTCTTC
.,TRBV29-1,TRBJ2-7,.,CSVEEGPYEQYF,TGCAGCGTTGAAGAGGGGCCCTACGAGCAGTACTTC
.,TRBV9,TRBJ1-1,many,CASSDPDSGLMNTEAFF,TGTGCCAGCAGCGACCCCGATAGTGGACTGATGAACACTGAAGCTTTCTTT
TRBD1,TRBV29-1,TRBJ2-1,many,CSVGDRNNEQFF,TGCAGCGTGGGGGACAGGAACAATGAGCAGTTCTTC
TRBD2,TRBV27,TRBJ2-2,many,CASSSGRANTGELFF,TGTGCCAGCAGTTCAGGGAGGGCGAACACCGGGGAGCTGTTTTTT
.,TRBV29-1,TRBJ2-1,many,CSVGEPYNEQFF,TGCAGCGTCGGAGAGCCTTACAATGAGCAGTTCTTC
.,TRBV24-1,TRBJ2-1,many,CATSGAGAYNEQFF,TGTGCCACCAGTGGGGCAGGGGCCTACAATGAGCAGTTCTTC
.,TRBV2,TRBJ2-7,many,CASSEGNSYEQYF,TGTGCCAGCAGTGAGGGCAACTCCTACGAGCAGTACTTC
TRBD2,TRBV28,TRBJ2-1,few,CASSLPRLAGEGEQFF,TGTGCCAGCAGTTTACCCAGACTAGCGGGAGAGGGTGAGCAGTTCTTC
.,TRBV28,TRBJ2-2,few,CASTLQFANTGELFF,TGTGCCAGCACGTTACAGTTCGCGAACACCGGGGAGCTGTTTTTT
TRBD2,TRBV20-1,TRBJ2-7,many,CSARVASGPYEQYF,TGCAGTGCTAGAGTTGCTAGCGGGCCCTACGAGCAGTACTTC
.,TRBV6-1,TRBJ1-2,.,CASSESGASGYTF,TGTGCCAGCAGTGAATCGGGGGCGAGCGGCTACACCTTC
TRBD1,TRBV30,TRBJ2-3,.,CAWSVGGPPDTQYF,TGTGCCTGGAGTGTAGGGGGCCCGCCAGATACGCAGTATTTT
.,TRBV4-1,TRBJ2-7,.,CASSQTGFYEQYF,TGCGCCAGCAGCCAAACAGGGTTCTACGAGCAGTACTTC
TRBD2,TRBV9,TRBJ2-1,many,CASRGTSGNYNEQFF,TGTGCCAGCAGGGGGACTAGCGGGAACTACAATGAGCAGTTCTTC
.,TRBV20-1,TRBJ2-7,few,CSARGTLSYEQYF,TGCAGTGCCCGCGGGACATTGTCCTACGAGCAGTACTTC
TRBD2,TRBV7-8,TRBJ2-2,.,CASSRSGRENTGELFF,TGTGCCAGCAGCCGTAGCGGGAGGGAAAACACCGGGGAGCTGTTTTTT
TRBD2,TRBV20-1,TRBJ2-1,few,CSGTSGHNEQFF,TGCAGTGGGACTAGCGGGCACAATGAGCAGTTCTTC
.,TRBV9,TRBJ1-1,few,CASSVEQATEAFF,TGTGCCAGCAGCGTAGAACAGGCCACTGAAGCTTTCTTT
TRBD1,TRBV6-1,TRBJ2-3,few,CASTRDRRFSSTDTQYF,TGTGCCAGTACCAGGGACAGGCGATTCTCTAGCACAGATACGCAGTATTTT
.,TRBV3-1,TRBJ1-1,few,CASSQGAGRPAEAFF,TGTGCCAGCAGCCAAGGGGCGGGCAGGCCGGCTGAAGCTTTCTTT
.,TRBV15,TRBJ1-3,many,CATSRDPGDGNTIYF,TGTGCCACCAGCAGAGATCCAGGGGATGGAAACACCATATATTTT
.,TRBV27,TRBJ2-1,many,CASSPGQFNEQFF,TGTGCCAGCAGCCCAGGACAGTTCAATGAGCAGTTCTTC
TRBD2,TRBV4-3,TRBJ2-2,many,CASSQDKGTIGPTGELFF,TGCGCCAGCAGCCAAGATAAAGGGACTATCGGCCCCACCGGGGAGCTGTTTTTT
.,TRBV7-9,TRBJ2-7,few,CASSEGLLYEQYF,TGTGCCAGCAGCGAGGGCCTTCTCTACGAGCAGTACTTC
.,TRBV4-3,TRBJ2-1,.,CASSQANERYNEQFF,TGCGCCAGCAGCCAGGCCAACGAGCGGTACAATGAGCAGTTCTTC
.,TRBV25-1,TRBJ2-7,.,CASSDGSSYEQYF,TGTGCCAGCAGTGATGGTTCTTCCTACGAGCAGTACTTC
TRBD2,TRBV15,TRBJ2-1,.,CATSNSGPHNEQFF,TGTGCCACCAGCAATAGCGGGCCTCACAATGAGCAGTTCTTC
TRBD1,TRBV28,TRBJ2-7,many,CASSPQGNSYEQYF,TGTGCCAGCAGTCCACAGGGGAATAGTTACGAGCAGTACTTC
TRBD1,TRBV11-3,TRBJ1-4,few,CASSTGTANEKLFF,TGTGCCAGCAGCACCGGGACAGCTAATGAAAAACTGTTTTTT